Detailed here is one T cell receptor (beta chain). The sample originates from a study of metastatic and nonmetastatic thyroid tumors. Looked up from germline, CDR1 is GTSNPN and CDR2 is SVGIG (reference sequence). Trimming took 5 bases from V and 6 from J; bases not matched to a gene: 10. This CDR3 contains 13 residues. Prior to thyroid surgery, none of the patients had received any treatment. TCRdb re-clonotyped the PCR reads through MiXCR. The table lists approximately 25,000 clones, 20% to 30% of them singletons. Sequenced material: blood. The clonotype was recovered from a male donor with papillary thyroid cancer or a benign thyroid nodule (not recorded which). Some clones in this sample may be carry-over from other donors' samples. The V and J genes are TRBV30 and TRBJ2-7; 7 bases map to TRBD2. The CDR3, as DNA: TGTGCCTGGGCCGGGGGGAGATATTGCGAGCAGTACTTC. The encoded protein is CAWAGGRYCEQYF.